This TCR beta chain was recovered during a study of cytomegalovirus exposure and HLA in healthy donors. In the PCR, 60 Vbeta and 13 Jbeta primers were used. The data were produced by immunoSEQ multiplex PCR, yet TCRdb's version contains in-frame clones alone and is incomplete. Among about 230,000 clones listed, around four fifths were seen once. The sample consisted of PBMCs. This clonotype was sampled from a middle-aged woman in good health and CMV-seronegative.

CDR3 DNA sequence: TGTGCCACCTGGAAGGGAGAGATGATCGGGGAGCTGTTTTTT. Amino acid sequence: CATWKGEMIGELFF. The J gene is TRBJ2-2, the V gene TRBV28; weak D call: TRBD2 (5 bases). Between the trimmed V and J ends, which lost 10 bases and 7 bases, there was a span of 19 bases. Per germline, CDR1 MDHEN and CDR2 SYDVKM. CDR3 length: 14 amino acids.